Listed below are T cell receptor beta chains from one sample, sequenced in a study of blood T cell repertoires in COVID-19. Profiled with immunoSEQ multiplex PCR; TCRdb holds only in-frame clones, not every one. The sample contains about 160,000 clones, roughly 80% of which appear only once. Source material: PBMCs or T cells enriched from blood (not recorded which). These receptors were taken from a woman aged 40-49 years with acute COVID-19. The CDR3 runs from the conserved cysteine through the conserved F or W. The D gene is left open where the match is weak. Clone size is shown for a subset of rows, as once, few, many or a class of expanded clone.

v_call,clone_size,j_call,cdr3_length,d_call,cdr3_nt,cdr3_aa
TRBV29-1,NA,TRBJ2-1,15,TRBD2,TGCAGCGGTGGGGATAGCGGGAGTTCCTACAATGAGCAGTTCTTC,CSGGDSGSSYNEQFF
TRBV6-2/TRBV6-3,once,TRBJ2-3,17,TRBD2,TGTGCCAGCAGTTACCCAATAGCGGGAGAGAGCACAGATACGCAGTATTTT,CASSYPIAGESTDTQYF
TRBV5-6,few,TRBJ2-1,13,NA,TGTGCCAGCAGCTTGGGGGCGATCGGTGAGCAGTTCTTC,CASSLGAIGEQFF
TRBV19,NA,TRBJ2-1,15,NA,TGTGCCAGTCAAACCCTCCATAGCTCCTACAATGAGCAGTTCTTC,CASQTLHSSYNEQFF
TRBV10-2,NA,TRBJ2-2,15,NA,TGCGCCAGCAGTGAGTTGGGCGTAAACCCCGGGGAGCTGTTTTTT,CASSELGVNPGELFF
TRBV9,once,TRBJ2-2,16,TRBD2,TGTGCCAGCAGCGTAACTAGCGGGATAAGTACCGGGGAGCTGTTTTTT,CASSVTSGISTGELFF
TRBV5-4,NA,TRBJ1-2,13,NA,TGTGCCAGCAGCAGCCGGGACATGGTGGTACGCACCTTC,CASSSRDMVVRTF
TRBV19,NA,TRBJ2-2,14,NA,TGTGCCAGCCGGCAAGGGGGGGGCACCGGGGAGCTGTTTTTT,CASRQGGGTGELFF
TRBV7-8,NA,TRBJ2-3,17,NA,TGTGCCAGCAGCTCGCCCCAAACCCGGACATTCTCAGATACGCAGTATTTT,CASSSPQTRTFSDTQYF
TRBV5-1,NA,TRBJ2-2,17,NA,TGCGCCAGCAGCTTGCAGGAGGGAGCCTCCGGTAGGGGGGAGCTGTTTTTT,CASSLQEGASGRGELFF
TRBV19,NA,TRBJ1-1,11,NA,TGTGCCACCCGAGGAGACACTGAAGCTTTCTTT,CATRGDTEAFF
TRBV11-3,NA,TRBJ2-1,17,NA,TGTGCCAGCAGCTTCCCTCGGGGAGCGGGGACATACAATGAGCAGTTCTTC,CASSFPRGAGTYNEQFF
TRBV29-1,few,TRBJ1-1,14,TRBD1,TGCAGCGTTGGGGGGACAGGGGGCAACACTGAAGCTTTCTTT,CSVGGTGGNTEAFF
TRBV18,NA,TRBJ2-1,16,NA,TGTGCCAGCTCGCGGACTGGTCCCCCTACCTACAATGAGCAGTTCTTC,CASSRTGPPTYNEQFF
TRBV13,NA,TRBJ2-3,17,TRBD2,TGTGCCAGCAGCCCAGGACTAGCGGGAGCATCGATAGATACGCAGTATTTT,CASSPGLAGASIDTQYF
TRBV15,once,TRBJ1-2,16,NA,TGTGCCACCAGCAGAGATTTAGACAGCTGGATTGATGGCTACACCTTC,CATSRDLDSWIDGYTF
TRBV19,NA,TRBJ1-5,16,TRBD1,TGTGCCAGTAGTGGGCCGGGACAGAGCTTCAATCAGCCCCAGCATTTT,CASSGPGQSFNQPQHF
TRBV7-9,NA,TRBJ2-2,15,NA,TGTGCCAGCAGCTCCGCTATAGGACAGTCCGGGGAGCTGTTTTTT,CASSSAIGQSGELFF
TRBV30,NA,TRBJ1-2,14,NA,TGTGCCTGGAGCCGCGGGGGGGATAGCGATGGCTACACCTTC,CAWSRGGDSDGYTF
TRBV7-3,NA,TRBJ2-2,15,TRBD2,TGTGCCAGCAGGGGACTAGCGGGATCACCCGGGGAGCTGTTTTTT,CASRGLAGSPGELFF
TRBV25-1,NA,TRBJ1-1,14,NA,TGTGCCAGCAGTGTTGCAGGGATGAACACTGAAGCTTTCTTT,CASSVAGMNTEAFF
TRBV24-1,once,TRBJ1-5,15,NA,TGTGCCACCAGTGAGGCCCGGGACACCAATCAGCCCCAGCATTTT,CATSEARDTNQPQHF
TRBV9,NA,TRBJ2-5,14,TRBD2,TGTGCCAGCAGCGTGGGGACTAGCCGGGAGACCCAGTACTTC,CASSVGTSRETQYF
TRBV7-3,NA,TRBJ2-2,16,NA,TGTGCCAGCAGCCCGAGGGACATCAGAAACACCGGGGAGCTGTTTTTT,CASSPRDIRNTGELFF
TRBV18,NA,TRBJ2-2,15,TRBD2,TGTGCCAGCTCACCAGGACTAGCACTCGCCGGGGAGCTGTTTTTT,CASSPGLALAGELFF
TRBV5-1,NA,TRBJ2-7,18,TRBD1,TGCGCCAGCAGCTTGGAAACCGGGACAGGGGCCTTCTCCTACGAGCAGTACTTC,CASSLETGTGAFSYEQYF
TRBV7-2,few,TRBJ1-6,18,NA,TGTGCCAGCAGCTTAGTGCCGATACAAAGCTCCTATAATTCACCCCTCCACTTT,CASSLVPIQSSYNSPLHF
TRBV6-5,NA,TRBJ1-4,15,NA,TGTGCCAGCAGAACCGCGACAGGAACTAATGAAAAACTGTTTTTT,CASRTATGTNEKLFF
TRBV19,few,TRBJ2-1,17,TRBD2,TGTGCCAGTAGTATAAAGGGACTAGCGGGCTCCTACAATGAGCAGTTCTTC,CASSIKGLAGSYNEQFF
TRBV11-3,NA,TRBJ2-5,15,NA,TGTGCCAGCAGCTTAGGAGGGTTGGGGCAAGAGACCCAGTACTTC,CASSLGGLGQETQYF
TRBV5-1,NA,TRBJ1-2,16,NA,TGCGCCAGCAGCTTGGGCCGGGAGCGAAACCACTATGGCTACACCTTC,CASSLGRERNHYGYTF
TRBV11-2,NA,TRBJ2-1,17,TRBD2,TGTGCCAGCAGCTCCTGGGGGGGAGCGGGCTCTCAAAATGAGCAGTTCTTC,CASSSWGGAGSQNEQFF
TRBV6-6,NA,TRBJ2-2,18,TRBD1,TGTGCCAGCAGTCGGCTTACGGGACAGGGGGCCTCGAACGGGGAGCTGTTTTTT,CASSRLTGQGASNGELFF
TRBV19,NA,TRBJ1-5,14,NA,TGTGCCAGTAATGGGGGCAGTGGCAATCAGCCCCAGCATTTT,CASNGGSGNQPQHF
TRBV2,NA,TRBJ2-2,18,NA,TGTGCCAGCAGTGAAGAGTTTCTTCGGGGGAGAGGTACCGGGGAGCTGTTTTTT,CASSEEFLRGRGTGELFF
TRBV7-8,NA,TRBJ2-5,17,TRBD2,TGTGCCAGCAGCTTAACGGGGGGACTAGCGGGACAAGAGACCCAGTACTTC,CASSLTGGLAGQETQYF
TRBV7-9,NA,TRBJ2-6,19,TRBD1,TGTGCCAGCAGCTACGAACAGGGGCGCCTTATCTCTGGGGCCAACGTCCTGACTTTC,CASSYEQGRLISGANVLTF
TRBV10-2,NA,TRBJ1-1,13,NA,TGCGCCACCCTCTATCCAGGGAACACTGAAGCTTTCTTT,CATLYPGNTEAFF
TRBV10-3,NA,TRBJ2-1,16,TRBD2,TGTGCCATCAGTGAGTCGATAGCGGGAGGGCCGAGGGAGCAGTTCTTC,CAISESIAGGPREQFF
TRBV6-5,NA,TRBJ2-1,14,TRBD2,TGTGCCAGCAACGGACTAGCGGGAAAAGGTGAGCAGTTCTTC,CASNGLAGKGEQFF
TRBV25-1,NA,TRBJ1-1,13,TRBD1,TGTGCCAGCAACCCCGGACAGGGCTCTGAAGCTTTCTTT,CASNPGQGSEAFF
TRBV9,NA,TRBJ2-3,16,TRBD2,TGTGCCAGCAGCCTCCGACTAGCGGGAGGGGCAGATACGCAGTATTTT,CASSLRLAGGADTQYF
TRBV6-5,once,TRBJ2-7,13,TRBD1,TGTGCCAGCAGTCAGACAGGGGGCGGTGAGCAGTACTTC,CASSQTGGGEQYF
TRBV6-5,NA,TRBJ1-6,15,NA,TGTGCCACCCCGGGCGGCAGGGGAGATAATTCACCCCTCCACTTT,CATPGGRGDNSPLHF
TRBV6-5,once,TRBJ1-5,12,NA,TGTGCCACTAGTTGGTCCGTTCAGCCCCAGCATTTT,CATSWSVQPQHF